The entry below describes one T cell receptor beta chain. The antigen is undetermined. This sample is part of a study of cytomegalovirus exposure and HLA in healthy donors. Across the study: Of over 350 genotyped donors, roughly 80% grouped in the Caucasian-associated ancestry cluster.

PCR was performed using 60 Vbeta and 13 Jbeta primers. Measured with immunoSEQ multiplex PCR; TCRdb has only the in-frame clones, and not every one. The sample contains more than 95,000 clones, roughly 80% of which appear only once. Regarding the study as a whole: A highly shared variant cluster was judged a likely technical artifact. Across donors, presence/absence analyses took sequencing depth to be roughly uniform.

This CDR3 spans 15 amino acids. Deletions cut 2 bases from V and 0 bases from J, with 12 bases between. Germline V gene lookup returns CDR1 SGHRS and CDR2 YFSETQ. The sequenced material came from PBMCs. This receptor was obtained from a woman in her thirties or forties in good health and CMV-seropositive. This chain links TRBV5-1 with TRBJ2-7; perhaps TRBD2 as D (6 bases). The CDR3 nucleotides read TGCGCCAGCAGCTTTGGAGGGGCTGCCTCCTACGAGCAGTACTTC. It yields the protein CASSFGGAASYEQYF.